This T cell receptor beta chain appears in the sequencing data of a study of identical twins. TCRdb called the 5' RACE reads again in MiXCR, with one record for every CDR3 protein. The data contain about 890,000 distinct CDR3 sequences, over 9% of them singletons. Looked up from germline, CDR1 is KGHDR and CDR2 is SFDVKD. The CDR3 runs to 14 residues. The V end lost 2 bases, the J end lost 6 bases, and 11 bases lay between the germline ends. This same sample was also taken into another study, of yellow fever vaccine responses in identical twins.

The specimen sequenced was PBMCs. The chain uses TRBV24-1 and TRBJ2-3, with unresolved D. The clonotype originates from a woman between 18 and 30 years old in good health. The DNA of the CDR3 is TGTGCCACCAGTGATTCTAGAGATCGGGATACGCAGTATTTT. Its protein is CATSDSRDRDTQYF.